The 32 T cell receptor beta chains reported below all come from one sample, sequenced in a study of PD-1 blockade in classical Hodgkin lymphoma. TCRdb's copy holds only in-frame clones and misses some; the assay was immunoSEQ multiplex PCR. The sample shows around 20,000 clones, approximately 80% of them seen only once. As to time point: cycle 4 day 1 (C4D1), after around six weeks of nivolumab. Each and every patient relapsed after autologous stem cell transplantation, and patients got differing brentuximab vedotin exposure. Sequencing used peripheral blood mononuclear cells (PBMCs), obtained before the fourth cycle of nivolumab. These receptors all stem from a human donor with classical Hodgkin lymphoma.

In nucleotides, the CDR3 is TGTGCCAGCAGCCAAAAGTCTCGATACACCGGGGAGCTGTTTTTT. Protein sequence: CASSQKSRYTGELFF. This chain links TRBV7-2 with TRBJ2-2; D ambiguous. Trimming left V 5 bases short and J 3 bases short, with 13 bases between. Germline CDR1 reads SGHTA; CDR2 reads FQGNSA. The CDR3 covers 15 residues.

This clone was seen a few times. V gene TRBV27 combines with J gene TRBJ2-7, with TRBD2 as a possible D gene (6 bases). The V end was cut by 4 bases, the J end by 6 bases, with 19 bases between. CDR3 length: 15 residues. Germline V gene lookup returns CDR1 MNHEY and CDR2 SMNVEV (reference sequence). CDR3 sequence reads: CASSSSLAPGGEQYF. CDR3 sequence (DNA): TGTGCCAGCAGTTCGAGCCTAGCGCCCGGGGGCGAGCAGTACTTC.

The chain has TRBV12-2 and TRBJ2-5; the table's TRBD1 call for D was not verified on the DNA. TRBV12-2 is termed a pseudogene. The CDR3 totals 16 residues. The CDR3 reads CASRLAIRTGTSTQYF. The CDR3 nucleotides read TGTGCAAGTCGCTTAGCTATTCGGACAGGGACCTCGACCCAGTACTTC.

This clone was picked up a small number of times. CDR3 in amino acids: CASSQVPSDGDYLGDTQYF. CDR3 in DNA: TGTGCCAGCAGCCAAGTCCCCTCGGACGGAGATTATCTCGGAGATACGCAGTATTTT. The chain employs TRBV4-2 and TRBJ2-3; D is unclear. The germline gives CDR1 LGHNA, CDR2 YNFKEQ. Trimming pared 1 base from V and 5 bases from J, leaving 25 bases between. This CDR3 is 19 amino acids long.

The J gene is TRBJ1-5, the V gene TRBV27; D call uncertain. This CDR3 has 15 amino acids. Looked up from germline, CDR1 is MNHEY and CDR2 is SMNVEV (reference sequence). With 4 bases removed from V and 4 bases from J, the gap between germline ends came to 14 bases. CDR3 region: CASSSRPFGNQPQHF. In nucleotides, the CDR3 is TGTGCCAGCAGTTCCCGGCCTTTCGGGAATCAGCCCCAGCATTTT.

This clone was detected only once. The rearrangement joins TRBV18 to TRBJ2-2, with a weak D call TRBD2 (6 bases). The germline V and J ends were trimmed by 6 bases and 0 bases, with 11 bases remaining between them. Per the germline V gene, CDR1 is KGHSH and CDR2 is LQKENI. This CDR3 contains 15 residues. The CDR3 DNA is TGTGCCAGCTCTCTCCTAGCGACGAACACCGGGGAGCTGTTTTTT. This gives the protein CASSLLATNTGELFF.

The chain combines TRBV11-1 with TRBJ2-2, with D tentatively TRBD2 (6 bases). The CDR3 loop spans 15 amino acids. V dropped 2 bases and J dropped 4 bases, with 11 bases sitting between them. Germline CDR1 and CDR2: SGHAT and FQDESV (reference sequence). CDR3 DNA sequence: TGTGCCAGCAGCTTACTCGGGGGAATCACCGGGGAGCTGTTTTTT. Residues: CASSLLGGITGELFF.

This chain connects TRBV18 to TRBJ1-2; D is possibly TRBD1 (6 bases). The length of the CDR3 is 16 residues. V was cut by 3 bases and J by 6 bases, with 20 bases left in between. Germline-derived CDR1 and CDR2 are KGHSH and LQKENI. The CDR3 region has the DNA TGTGCCAGCTCACCTGGGAACAGGGTAAATGGCGATGGCTACACCTTC. This gives the protein CASSPGNRVNGDGYTF.

This clone is a singleton in its sample. The rearrangement links TRBV30 to TRBJ1-5; possibly TRBD1 for D (6 bases). Germline V gene sequence: CDR1 GTSNPN, CDR2 SVGIG (reference sequence). The CDR3 extends over 16 amino acids. The germline V and J ends were trimmed by 4 bases and 4 bases, with 20 bases remaining between them. For the CDR3, the DNA is TGTGCCTGGACCTACCACGAGGGGGGGAAAAATCAGCCCCAGCATTTT. It codes for CAWTYHEGGKNQPQHF.

V and J are TRBV6-5 and TRBJ2-2; TRBD1 might be the D (7 bases). V was clipped by 0 bases and J by 7 bases, with 12 bases between them. The CDR3 is 15 amino acids. From germline, CDR1 is MNHEY and CDR2 SVGAGI. CDR3 loop: CASSYSAGGGGELFF. CDR3 bases: TGTGCCAGCAGTTACTCGGCAGGGGGAGGCGGGGAGCTGTTTTTT.

The chain employs TRBV25-1 and TRBJ2-5; possible D gene TRBD1, 6 bases. Germline assignment: CDR1 MGHDK and CDR2 SYGVNS. CDR3 length: 16 amino acids. Deletions cut 4 bases from V and 1 base from J, with 16 bases between. The CDR3 sequence: CASSAPPGHSQETQYF. The CDR3 DNA follows: TGTGCCAGCAGTGCACCTCCGGGACATAGCCAAGAGACCCAGTACTTC.

The rearrangement uses TRBV15 and TRBJ2-1; tentative D call: TRBD1 (5 bases). V lost 0 bases, J lost 2 bases, and 8 bases lay in between. Germline assignment: CDR1 LNHNV and CDR2 YYDKDF (reference sequence). The CDR3 extends over 15 amino acids. The CDR3 coding sequence is TGTGCCACCAGCAGAGAAGGGGTGACCTACAATGAGCAGTTCTTC. It specifies CATSREGVTYNEQFF.

The chain couples TRBV28 to TRBJ2-2; D may be TRBD2 (6 bases). V gave up 3 bases and J gave up 4 bases, with 24 bases separating them. Germline CDR1 reads MDHEN; CDR2 reads SYDVKM. The CDR3 extends over 19 amino acids. In DNA, the CDR3 is TGTGCCAGCAGTTTTTACGGCACTAAAACTAGCTGGGGCACCGGGGAGCTGTTTTTT. Translating gives CASSFYGTKTSWGTGELFF.

The J gene is TRBJ2-7, the V gene TRBV4-2, with D perhaps matching TRBD2 (6 bases). Per germline, CDR1 LGHNA and CDR2 YNFKEQ. The V and J ends lost 0 bases and 5 bases respectively, with 17 bases between them. The CDR3 has 16 amino acids. DNA for the CDR3: TGTGCCAGCAGCCAAGACAGGCAGGGAGGTCCGGACGAGCAGTACTTC. Its protein is CASSQDRQGGPDEQYF.

This sequence joins TRBV5-4 and TRBJ2-5; D perhaps matches TRBD2 (5 bases). V shed 0 bases and J shed 7 bases, with 13 bases lying between them. The CDR3 loop spans 14 amino acids. Germline V lookup: CDR1 SGHNT, CDR2 YYREEE (reference sequence). DNA of the CDR3: TGTGCCAGCAGCTTGGCTGGCACTAGAGGGACCCAGTACTTC. Protein sequence: CASSLAGTRGTQYF.

Here the CDR3 reads CAIMPTGGGHEQYF. CDR3 sequence (DNA): TGTGCCATCATGCCGACAGGGGGCGGGCACGAGCAGTACTTC. This rearrangement joins TRBV10-3 to TRBJ2-7; 10 bases match TRBD1. V lost 7 bases, J lost 5 bases, and 8 bases stayed unmatched. Looked up from germline, CDR1 is ENHRY and CDR2 is SYGVKD. CDR3 length equals 14 residues.

The V call is TRBV7-8, the J call TRBJ1-5; D might be TRBD1 (5 bases). The germline V gene encodes CDR1 SGHVS and CDR2 FQNEAQ. The CDR3 totals 14 residues. Trimming took off 3 bases at V and 4 bases at J, with 10 bases between the two ends. The CDR3 coding sequence is TGTGCCAGCAGCTTCACCCGGACAAATCAGCCCCAGCATTTT. This sequence encodes CASSFTRTNQPQHF.

Here the CDR3 reads CASSRNRAGEKLFF. The CDR3 bases are TGTGCCAGCTCACGAAATAGGGCGGGGGAAAAACTGTTTTTT. This sequence joins TRBV18 and TRBJ1-4; D call uncertain. Looked up from germline, CDR1 is KGHSH and CDR2 is LQKENI. V was cut by 4 bases and J by 8 bases, with 14 bases left in between. The CDR3 length is 14 residues.

The chain recombines TRBV7-3 with TRBJ2-7; 10 nucleotides agree with TRBD1. The CDR3 loop spans 14 amino acids. Germline-derived CDR1 and CDR2 are SGHTA and FQGTGA. V gave up 5 bases and J gave up 5 bases; unmatched junction bases: 6. The CDR3 sequence is CASSRQGAFNEQYF. CDR3 bases: TGTGCCAGCAGCAGACAGGGGGCCTTTAACGAGCAGTACTTC.

The rearrangement links TRBV7-9 to TRBJ2-7; D possibly uses TRBD1 or TRBD2 (5 bases each). Trimming cost V 5 bases and J 3 bases, with 14 bases left between them. Germline V gives CDR1 SEHNR, CDR2 FQNEAQ (reference sequence). This CDR3 spans 14 amino acids. The CDR3 spells CASSPSERGYEQYF. The CDR3, as DNA: TGTGCCAGCAGCCCCTCTGAGAGGGGCTACGAGCAGTACTTC.

The CDR3 is CASWTTTNYGYTF. Written as DNA, the CDR3 is TGTGCCAGCTGGACAACGACTAACTATGGCTACACCTTC. The chain combines TRBV28 with TRBJ1-2, with D perhaps matching TRBD1 (5 bases). V lost 8 bases and J lost 0, with 10 bases in between. Germline CDR1 is MDHEN and CDR2 is SYDVKM. This CDR3 spans 13 amino acids.

This clone appeared a single time. CDR3 in amino acids: CASSAPGTDTQYF. Here the CDR3 DNA reads TGTGCCAGTAGTGCCCCAGGAACAGATACGCAGTATTTT. This chain links TRBV19 with TRBJ2-3, with D uncertain. CDR1 and CDR2 (germline): LNHDA, SQIVND (reference sequence). The CDR3 is 13 residues long. Trimming stripped 5 bases from V and 3 bases from J, with 9 bases between.

The V and J genes are TRBV28 and TRBJ2-3; D might be TRBD2 (6 bases). CDR1 MDHEN and CDR2 SYDVKM come from the germline V gene. The CDR3 totals 13 residues. The V and J ends lost 6 bases and 0 bases respectively, with 7 bases between them. The CDR3 reads CASSGTSTDTQYF. The DNA for the CDR3 is TGTGCCAGCAGCGGGACTAGCACAGATACGCAGTATTTT.

This chain joins TRBV7-2 and TRBJ2-5; D uncertain. In germline, CDR1 is SGHTA, CDR2 FQGNSA. CDR3 length: 15 amino acids. The V and J ends lost 5 bases and 2 bases respectively, with 15 bases between them. CDR3 sequence (DNA): TGTGCCAGCAGCCCGACCTTTGCTGTACAAGAGACCCAGTACTTC. Encoded protein: CASSPTFAVQETQYF. Looking up the rest from reference TRBV7-2 and TRBJ2-5 gives the full variable domain: GAGVSQSPSNKVTEKGKDVELRCDPISGHTALYWYRQSLGQGLEFLIYFQGNSAPDKSGLPSDRFSAERTGGSVSTLTIQRTQQEDSAVYLCASSPTFAVQETQYFGPGTRLLVL.

The chain has TRBV19 and TRBJ1-5, with 7 bases identical to TRBD1. This CDR3 contains 15 residues. The germline V gene encodes CDR1 LNHDA and CDR2 SQIVND (reference sequence). V shed 2 bases and J 4 bases; nucleotides not matched to a gene: 5. The CDR3 DNA reads as TGTGCCAGTAGTATATGGGGGGACAGTAATCAGCCCCAGCATTTT. This codes for CASSIWGDSNQPQHF.

This clone was detected once. This chain joins TRBV7-3 and TRBJ2-3; possibly TRBD2 for D (6 bases). Trimming removed 4 bases at V and 0 bases at J, with 11 bases between. CDR3 length equals 15 residues. Looked up from germline, CDR1 is SGHTA and CDR2 is FQGTGA. Here the CDR3 reads CASSYSGVSTDTQYF. CDR3 nucleotide sequence: TGTGCCAGCAGCTATAGCGGAGTCAGCACAGATACGCAGTATTTT. Based on the CDR3 plus reference TRBV7-3 and TRBJ2-3, the full variable domain is GAGVSQTPSNKVTEKGKYVELRCDPISGHTALYWYRQSLGQGPEFLIYFQGTGAADDSGLPNDRFFAVRPEGSVSTLKIQRTERGDSAVYLCASSYSGVSTDTQYFGPGTRLTVL.

The chain carries TRBV19 and TRBJ1-6; D is ambiguous. Germline CDR1 is LNHDA and CDR2 is SQIVND (reference sequence). V was trimmed by 3 bases and J by 9 bases, leaving 15 bases between them. CDR3 length: 15 residues. The CDR3 region is CASSIAGNRVSPLHF. In DNA, the CDR3 is TGTGCCAGTAGTATTGCGGGTAACAGAGTTTCACCCCTCCACTTT.

The chain couples TRBV27 to TRBJ2-1; 7 nucleotides align to TRBD1. V dropped 3 bases and J dropped 5; count of bases not matched to a gene: 4. The germline CDR1 and CDR2 sequences are MNHEY and SMNVEV (reference sequence). The CDR3 runs 14 residues. CDR3 loop: CASSFVGGHNEQFF. CDR3 nucleotide sequence: TGTGCCAGCAGTTTCGTAGGGGGCCACAATGAGCAGTTCTTC.

The CDR3 DNA sequence: TGTGCCAGCCCCGGGACAGCGAACACCGGGGAGCTGTTTTTT. Its protein is CASPGTANTGELFF. The V gene is TRBV18, the J gene TRBJ2-2, with TRBD1 identical over 7 bases. V shed 8 bases, J shed 0 bases, and the junction held 3 bases outside the gene matches. This CDR3 has 14 amino acids. CDR1 and CDR2 (germline): KGHSH, LQKENI.

The J gene is TRBJ2-3, the V gene TRBV4-3, with TRBD2 matching 7 bases. V lost 4 bases, J lost 5 bases, and 12 bases stayed unmatched. CDR3 length: 16 amino acids. Germline lookup yields CDR1 LGHNA and CDR2 YSLEER. CDR3 sequence reads: CASSLNPGLVRDTQYF. The DNA of the CDR3 is TGCGCCAGCAGCCTCAACCCCGGACTAGTCAGAGATACGCAGTATTTT.

The chain uses TRBV5-1 and TRBJ1-2; 8 bases are a match to TRBD1. Germline CDR1 is SGHRS and CDR2 is YFSETQ. Trimming at V came to 3 bases and at J to 4 bases, leaving 11 bases not matched to a gene. The CDR3 covers 16 residues. CDR3 region: CASSSQSGGAGYGYTF. In DNA form, the CDR3 reads TGCGCCAGCAGCTCCCAATCAGGGGGCGCCGGCTATGGCTACACCTTC.

CDR3 sequence (DNA): TGTGCCAGCAGCTTCCGGGACAGGAGGTCTGGGGCCCAGTACTTC. Translated: CASSFRDRRSGAQYF. The rearrangement joins TRBV13 to TRBJ2-5, with TRBD1 matching over 8 bases. The V gene end was trimmed by 3 bases and the J gene end by 9 bases; junction bases not matched to a gene: 12. Germline CDR1 and CDR2: PRHDT and FYEKMQ (reference sequence). The CDR3 contains 15 residues.